Given below is one T cell receptor (beta chain) in context. This sample stems from a study of CD8 T cells in Susac syndrome. About the research overall: Sequencing included Susac syndrome patients, about 6 of them with active disease and roughly eight in remission.

RNA totalling roughly 0.5 to 1 ug underwent reverse transcription with random hexamers. TCRdb passed the immunoSEQ multiplex PCR reads through MiXCR, listing each CDR3 protein once. The sample records 100,000 to 150,000 distinct CDR3 sequences, around 96% being singletons. The receptor was derived from a human donor with Susac syndrome. What was sequenced was CD8+ T cells from PBMCs.

The DNA of the CDR3 is TGTGCCAGCAGCCTAGGGGCAGGCAGCAATCAGCCCCAGCATTTT. Amino acid sequence: CASSLGAGSNQPQHF. This chain links TRBV9 with TRBJ1-5; D might be TRBD1 (5 bases). This CDR3 contains 15 residues. Trimming left V 4 bases short and J 1 base short, with 12 bases between. From germline, CDR1 is SGDLS and CDR2 YYNGEE. The full variable domain, completed using reference TRBV9 and TRBJ1-5, is DSGVTQTPKHLITATGQRVTLRCSPRSGDLSVYWYQQSLDQGLQFLIQYYNGEERAKGNILERFSAQQFPDLHSELNLSSLELGDSALYFCASSLGAGSNQPQHFGDGTRLSIL.